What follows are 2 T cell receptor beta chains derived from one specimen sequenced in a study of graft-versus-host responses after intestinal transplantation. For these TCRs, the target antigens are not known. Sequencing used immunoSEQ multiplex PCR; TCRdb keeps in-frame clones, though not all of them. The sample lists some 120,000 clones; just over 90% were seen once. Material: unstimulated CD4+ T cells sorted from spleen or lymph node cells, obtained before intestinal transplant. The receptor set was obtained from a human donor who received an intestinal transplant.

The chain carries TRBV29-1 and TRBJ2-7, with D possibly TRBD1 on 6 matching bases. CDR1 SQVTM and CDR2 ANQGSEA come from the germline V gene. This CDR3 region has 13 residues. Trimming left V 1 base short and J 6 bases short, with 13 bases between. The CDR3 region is CSVEAVRGGEQYF. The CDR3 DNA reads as TGCAGCGTTGAAGCTGTCAGGGGTGGCGAGCAGTACTTC.

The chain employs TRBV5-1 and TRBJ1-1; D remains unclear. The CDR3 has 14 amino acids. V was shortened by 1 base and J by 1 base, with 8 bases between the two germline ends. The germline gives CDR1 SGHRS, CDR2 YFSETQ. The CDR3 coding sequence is TGCGCCAGCAGCTTGCGGGGTACGAACACTGAAGCTTTCTTT. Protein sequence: CASSLRGTNTEAFF.